This TCR beta chain came from a study of long-term antiretroviral therapy in people with HIV. Broader study findings: The study lacked data on ART adherence, viral resistance or therapy changes. Pre-ART clonal expansions dominated every time point's repertoire.

This was the immunoSEQ v3.0 assay at survey level. Produced via immunoSEQ multiplex PCR; TCRdb's table is partial and in-frame only. The sample contains around 23,000 clones, 65% to 90% of which appear only once. On this clone itself: Its antigen is undetermined.

This TCR was recovered from a woman between 18 and 29 years old with HIV. The sequences come from unsorted PBMCs, collected at the start of antiretroviral therapy, before treatment.

This chain's CDR3 is CASRISGGAADTQYF. For the CDR3, the DNA is TGTGCCAGCAGGATCAGCGGGGGGGCCGCAGATACGCAGTATTTT. The chain carries TRBV6-5 and TRBJ2-3, with 10 bases lining up with TRBD2. The trim removed 6 bases at V and 4 bases at J, leaving 7 bases unmatched. In germline, CDR1 is MNHEY, CDR2 SVGAGI. This CDR3 is built from 15 residues.